A selection of T cell receptor beta chains follows, all from one sample in a study of shared clonotypes between healthy human individuals. Produced via immunoSEQ multiplex PCR; TCRdb's table is partial and in-frame only. This sample yields about 2,500,000 clones, of which around 94% are seen a single time; over 0.12% belongs to the top ten. The sample taken for sequencing was naive CD4+ T cells sorted from blood. The receptors stem from a man in his late teens or twenties in good health. Each CDR3 is given with its conserved first and last residue. The order of the fields is CDR3 protein, CDR3 DNA, J gene, V gene, D gene, clone size. D genes are given only for firm matches. The size of a clone is reported for some rows only, either as once, few or many, or as a class for expanded clones.

CASSLEDRGNTIYF | TGTGCCAGCAGCTTGGAAGACAGGGGAAACACCATATATTTT | TRBJ1-3 | TRBV11-2 | NA | NA
CASSLSLRETQYF | TGTGCCAGCAGTTTATCCCTCCGAGAGACCCAGTACTTC | TRBJ2-5 | TRBV28 | NA | NA
CASSQSLGTEAFF | TGTGCCAGCAGCCAGTCCCTCGGCACTGAAGCTTTCTTT | TRBJ1-1 | TRBV14 | NA | NA
CASSLHPGSQPQHF | TGTGCCAGCAGCTTACATCCGGGAAGTCAGCCCCAGCATTTT | TRBJ1-5 | TRBV7-3 | NA | few
CASSPNWRIDYNEQFF | TGTGCCAGCAGTCCCAATTGGCGGATCGACTACAATGAGCAGTTCTTC | TRBJ2-1 | TRBV6-6 | NA | NA
CASSEAGVGEQYF | TGTGCCAGCAGTGAAGCGGGAGTCGGCGAGCAGTACTTC | TRBJ2-7 | TRBV6-1 | NA | NA
CASSSGTGGRTEAFF | TGTGCCAGCAGCAGCGGGACAGGTGGACGCACTGAAGCTTTCTTT | TRBJ1-1 | TRBV2 | TRBD1 | NA
CASSLSSGQGMDTQYF | TGTGCCAGCAGCTTGTCCAGTGGACAGGGGATGGATACGCAGTATTTT | TRBJ2-3 | TRBV5-8 | TRBD1 | NA
CASSGGLKFSGAGNQPQHF | TGTGCCAGCAGCGGGGGCCTGAAGTTTTCAGGGGCAGGGAATCAGCCCCAGCATTTT | TRBJ1-5 | TRBV9 | NA | NA
CASSIGTSGSNEQFF | TGTGCCAGCAGCATTGGGACTAGCGGGAGCAATGAGCAGTTCTTC | TRBJ2-1 | TRBV5-6 | TRBD2 | NA
CASSGGGWEQYF | TGTGCCAGCAGTGGAGGGGGCTGGGAGCAGTACTTC | TRBJ2-7 | TRBV28 | NA | NA
CASSPDAGTENTEAFF | TGCGCCAGCAGCCCGGATGCCGGGACAGAAAACACTGAAGCTTTCTTT | TRBJ1-1 | TRBV5-1 | TRBD1 | NA
CASQDINYGYTF | TGTGCCAGCCAAGACATCAACTATGGGTACACCTTC | TRBJ1-2 | TRBV28 | NA | NA
CASSKGGTGFFNEQFF | TGCGCCAGCAGCAAGGGGGGGACAGGCTTTTTCAATGAGCAGTTCTTC | TRBJ2-1 | TRBV5-1 | NA | NA
CASSINPSGSYNEQFF | TGTGCCAGTAGTATTAACCCTAGTGGCTCCTACAATGAGCAGTTCTTC | TRBJ2-1 | TRBV19 | NA | NA
CASSYSRDHEQYF | TGTGCCAGCAGTTACAGCAGGGATCACGAGCAGTACTTC | TRBJ2-7 | TRBV6-5 | NA | NA
CASSPVEGGETQYF | TGTGCCAGCTCACCAGTGGAGGGTGGGGAGACCCAGTACTTC | TRBJ2-5 | TRBV18 | NA | NA
CASSSPGLGGREQYF | TGTGCCAGCAGTTCCCCGGGACTAGGAGGCCGAGAGCAGTACTTC | TRBJ2-7 | TRBV25-1 | TRBD2 | NA
CASSFIPSRFNSPLHF | TGTGCCAGCAGCTTTATCCCTTCAAGATTCAATTCACCCCTCCACTTT | TRBJ1-6 | TRBV27 | NA | NA
CASSFGGTMPYEQYF | TGTGCCAGCAGTTTCGGCGGGACTATGCCCTACGAGCAGTACTTC | TRBJ2-7 | TRBV28 | TRBD2 | NA
CASSGQGYTEAFF | TGTGCCAGCAGTGGACAGGGATACACTGAAGCTTTCTTT | TRBJ1-1 | TRBV7-3 | TRBD1 | NA
CASSRQGREKTDTQYF | TGCGCCAGCAGTCGCCAGGGCCGAGAAAAGACAGATACGCAGTATTTT | TRBJ2-3 | TRBV5-1 | NA | NA
CASSLSATSGGADTQYF | TGTGCCAGCAGTCTATCCGCAACTAGCGGGGGGGCAGATACGCAGTATTTT | TRBJ2-3 | TRBV11-3 | TRBD2 | NA
CASSLRNPASGVGYNEQFF | TGTGCCAGCAGTTTACGAAATCCCGCATCGGGAGTGGGTTACAATGAGCAGTTCTTC | TRBJ2-1 | TRBV27 | NA | NA
CASSNPGLGADTQYF | TGTGCCAGTAGTAACCCGGGACTAGGCGCAGATACGCAGTATTTT | TRBJ2-3 | TRBV19 | TRBD2 | NA
CASSEAAVAHSPLHF | TGTGCCAGCAGTGAAGCGGCCGTGGCCCATTCACCCCTCCACTTT | TRBJ1-6 | TRBV2 | NA | NA
CASSLESGSSEAFF | TGTGCCAGCAGCTTAGAGTCGGGCAGCTCTGAAGCTTTCTTT | TRBJ1-1 | TRBV7-9 | NA | NA
CASSFPGSPYEQYF | TGTGCCAGCAGTTTCCCAGGTAGTCCCTACGAGCAGTACTTC | TRBJ2-7 | TRBV27 | NA | NA
CAISESTRDFAYF | TGTGCCATCAGTGAGTCGACCCGGGATTTCGCGTATTTT | TRBJ2-3 | TRBV10-3 | NA | once